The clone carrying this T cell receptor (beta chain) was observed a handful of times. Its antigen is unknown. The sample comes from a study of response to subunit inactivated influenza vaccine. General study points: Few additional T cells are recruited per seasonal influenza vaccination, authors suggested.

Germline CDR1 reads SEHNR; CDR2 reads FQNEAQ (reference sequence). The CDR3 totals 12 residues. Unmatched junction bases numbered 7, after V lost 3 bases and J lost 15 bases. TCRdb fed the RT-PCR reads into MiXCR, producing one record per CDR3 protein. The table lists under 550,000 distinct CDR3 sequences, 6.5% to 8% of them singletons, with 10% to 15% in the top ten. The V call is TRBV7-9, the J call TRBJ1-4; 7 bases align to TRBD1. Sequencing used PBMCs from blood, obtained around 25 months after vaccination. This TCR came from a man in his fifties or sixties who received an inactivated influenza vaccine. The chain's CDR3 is CASSFGQEGVFF. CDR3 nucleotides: TGTGCCAGCAGCTTTGGACAGGAGGGCGTGTTTTTT.